These T cell receptor beta chains were read from a single sample in a study of shared clonotypes between healthy human individuals. TCRdb keeps only in-frame clones here, not all; method: immunoSEQ multiplex PCR. The table has roughly 660,000 clones, 90% seen once; the top ten hold about a third. What was sequenced was memory CD8+ T cells from PBMCs. The origin of the receptors is a man between 18 and 29 years old in good health. Some clones in this sample may be carry-over from other donors' samples. CDR3s leave out the opening cysteine and the closing phenylalanine or tryptophan. Each record gives: V gene, J gene, CDR3 protein.

TRBV5-1	TRBJ2-3	ASSLTGPSTDTQY
TRBV21-1	TRBJ2-4	ASSKEGDRLAKNIQY
TRBV7-9	TRBJ2-7	AITLNGLAGEQY
TRBV27	TRBJ2-2	ASSLLRGQGAGMSGELF
TRBV5-1	TRBJ2-7	ASSLRIGDTSSYEQY
TRBV19	TRBJ2-4	ASSPRTSGFKNIQY
TRBV7-3	TRBJ2-2	ASSLGTRGETGELF
TRBV7-9	TRBJ2-3	ASSLVFRGRTDTQY
TRBV11-1	TRBJ2-4	ASSPHRTGTAKNIQY
TRBV4-1	TRBJ1-2	ASSQEWATTEGYT
TRBV7-9	TRBJ2-3	ASSSLAVPEVDTQY
TRBV27	TRBJ2-7	ASSPLRTYEQY
TRBV7-9	TRBJ2-3	ASSLDQRVDTQY
TRBV28	TRBJ2-7	ASSLTGGLDEQY
TRBV5-4	TRBJ2-7	ASSLEAHEQY
TRBV6-5	TRBJ2-5	ASSYSIQSRGETQY
TRBV20-1	TRBJ2-2	SARVSGELF
TRBV9	TRBJ1-2	ASSVEGGLDYGYT
TRBV7-9	TRBJ2-7	ASNPTDGGGYEQY
TRBV28	TRBJ2-7	ASSLLGASYEQY
TRBV2	TRBJ2-2	ASSKALAGADTGELF
TRBV11-2	TRBJ1-2	ASSPRDREFGSYT
TRBV19	TRBJ1-3	ASRGQRRSDGNTIY
TRBV6-5	TRBJ2-7	ASIPDRGPYEQY
TRBV18	TRBJ1-5	ASSQDRGLRKQPQH
TRBV27	TRBJ1-1	ASTRSTGVITEAF
TRBV11-3	TRBJ2-3	ASSFSGGRTDTQY
TRBV9	TRBJ2-2	ASSVDQNTGELF
TRBV7-2	TRBJ2-7	ASSFVPGGYEQY
TRBV10-3	TRBJ2-1	AIAQGFSYNEQF
TRBV5-6	TRBJ2-1	ASSLAMAGPRVNEQF
TRBV7-3	TRBJ1-1	ASSPLGGAGEAF
TRBV7-9	TRBJ2-1	ASSHSAEPF
TRBV6-1	TRBJ2-7	ASSTGGSYYEQY
TRBV21-1	TRBJ1-1	ASSKVGTQNTEAF
TRBV7-6	TRBJ1-2	ASSMRQGVGYT
TRBV9	TRBJ2-7	ASSHRETYEQY
TRBV7-9	TRBJ1-4	ASTLGASTNEKLF
TRBV13	TRBJ2-7	ASSPLGTGFYEQY
TRBV7-9	TRBJ2-5	ASSLDPSPPGY
TRBV10-2	TRBJ2-3	ASSEFAGNGLSTDTQY
TRBV7-9	TRBJ2-1	ASSSTWVAGGDNEQF
TRBV2	TRBJ2-7	ASSEGTSSYEQY
TRBV6-1	TRBJ2-7	ASAWTGADEQY
TRBV7-2	TRBJ2-3	ASSLRTSADTQY